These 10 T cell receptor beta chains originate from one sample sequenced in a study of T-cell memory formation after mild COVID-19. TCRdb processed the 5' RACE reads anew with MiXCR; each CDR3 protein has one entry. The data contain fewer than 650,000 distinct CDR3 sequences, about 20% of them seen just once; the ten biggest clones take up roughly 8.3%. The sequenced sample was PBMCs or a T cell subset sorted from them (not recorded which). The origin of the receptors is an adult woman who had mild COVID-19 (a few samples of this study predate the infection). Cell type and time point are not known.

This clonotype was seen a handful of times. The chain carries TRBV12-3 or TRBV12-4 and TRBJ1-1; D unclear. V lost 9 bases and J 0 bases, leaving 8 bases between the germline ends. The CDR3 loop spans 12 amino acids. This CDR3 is CASTAVNTEAFF. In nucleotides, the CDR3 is TGTGCCAGTACAGCTGTGAACACTGAAGCTTTCTTT.

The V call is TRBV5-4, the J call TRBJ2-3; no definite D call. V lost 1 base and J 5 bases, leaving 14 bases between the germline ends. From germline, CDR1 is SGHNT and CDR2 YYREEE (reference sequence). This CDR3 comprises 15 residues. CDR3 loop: CASSLRRTTGDTQYF. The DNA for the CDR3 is TGTGCCAGCAGCTTGCGGCGCACGACTGGAGATACGCAGTATTTT.

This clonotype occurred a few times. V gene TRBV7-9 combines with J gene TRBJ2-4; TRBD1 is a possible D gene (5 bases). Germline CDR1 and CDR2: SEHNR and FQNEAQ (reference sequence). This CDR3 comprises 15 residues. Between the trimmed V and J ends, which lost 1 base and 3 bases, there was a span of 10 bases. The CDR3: CASSLEGIYKNIQYF. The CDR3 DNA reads TGTGCCAGCAGCTTAGAGGGGATATACAAAAACATTCAGTACTTC. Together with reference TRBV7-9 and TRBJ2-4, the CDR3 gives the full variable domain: DTGVSQNPRHKITKRGQNVTFRCDPISEHNRLYWYRQTLGQGPEFLTYFQNEAQLEKSRLLSDRFSAERPKGSFSTLEIQRTEQGDSAMYLCASSLEGIYKNIQYFGAGTRLSVL.

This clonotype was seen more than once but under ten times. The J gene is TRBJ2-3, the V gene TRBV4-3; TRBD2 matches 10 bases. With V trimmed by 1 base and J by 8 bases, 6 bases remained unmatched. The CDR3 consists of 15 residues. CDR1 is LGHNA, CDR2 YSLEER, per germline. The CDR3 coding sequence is TGCGCCAGCAGCCAAGTGCTAGCGGGAGATGGTACGCAGTATTTT. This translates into CASSQVLAGDGTQYF.

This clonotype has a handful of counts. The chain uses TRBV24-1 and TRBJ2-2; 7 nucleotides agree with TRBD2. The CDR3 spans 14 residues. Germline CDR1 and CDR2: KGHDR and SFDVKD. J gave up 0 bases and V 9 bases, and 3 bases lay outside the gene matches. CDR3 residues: CATETSPNTGELFF. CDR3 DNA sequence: TGTGCCACCGAGACTAGCCCGAACACCGGGGAGCTGTTTTTT.

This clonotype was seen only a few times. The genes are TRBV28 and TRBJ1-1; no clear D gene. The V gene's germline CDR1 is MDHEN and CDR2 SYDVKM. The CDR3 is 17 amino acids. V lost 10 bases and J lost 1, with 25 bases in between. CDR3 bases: TGTGCCACCAGCCAGTTCGAGGCGGCTGAGGCGAACACTGAAGCTTTCTTT. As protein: CATSQFEAAEANTEAFF.

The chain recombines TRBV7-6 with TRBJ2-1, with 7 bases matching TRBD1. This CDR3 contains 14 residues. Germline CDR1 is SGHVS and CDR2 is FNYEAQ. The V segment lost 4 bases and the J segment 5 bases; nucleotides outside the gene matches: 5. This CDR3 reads CASSSRDSHNEQFF. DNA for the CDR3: TGTGCCAGCAGCTCCCGGGACAGTCACAATGAGCAGTTCTTC.

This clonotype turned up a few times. The DNA of the CDR3 is TGTGCCATCAGGCCGGGTGGCTCCACAGATACGCAGTATTTT. Translating gives CAIRPGGSTDTQYF. V gene TRBV10-3 combines with J gene TRBJ2-3, with D unresolved. The V and J ends lost 6 bases and 2 bases respectively, with 12 bases between them. The CDR3 has 14 residues. Germline CDR1 is ENHRY and CDR2 is SYGVKD.

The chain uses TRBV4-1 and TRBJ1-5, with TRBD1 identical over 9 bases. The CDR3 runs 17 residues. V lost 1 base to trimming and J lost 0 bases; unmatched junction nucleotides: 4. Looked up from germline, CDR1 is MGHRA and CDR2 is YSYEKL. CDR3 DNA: TGCGCCAGCAGCCAAGGCGGACAGGGGTATAGCAATCAGCCCCAGCATTTT. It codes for CASSQGGQGYSNQPQHF.

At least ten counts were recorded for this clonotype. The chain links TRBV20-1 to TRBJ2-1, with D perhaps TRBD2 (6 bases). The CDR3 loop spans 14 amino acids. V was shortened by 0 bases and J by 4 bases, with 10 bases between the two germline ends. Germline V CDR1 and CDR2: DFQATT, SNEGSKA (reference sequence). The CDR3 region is CSARDLRGYNEQFF. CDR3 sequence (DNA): TGCAGTGCTAGAGATTTGCGGGGATACAATGAGCAGTTCTTC.